The clone carrying this T cell receptor beta chain came up many times. Its antigen remains unknown. Tregs were sorted as CD4+CD25+CD127-/low cells. Findings of the study overall: The TCR gene usage of tumor memory CD4+ T cells clustered together with blood and lymph node memory CD4+ cells and with lymph node naive CD4+ cells. Tumor-infiltrating Treg TCR alpha and beta sequences overlapped most with tumor naive CD4+ T cells, then blood naive.

The length of the CDR3 is 15 residues. The germline V gene encodes CDR1 SGHTA and CDR2 FQGNSA. The V gene end was trimmed by 0 bases and the J gene end by 6 bases; junction bases not matched to a gene: 6. Semi-nested PCR with Nested Universal Primer A followed constant-region reverse priming of full-length variable regions. TCRdb processed the 5' RACE reads anew with MiXCR; each CDR3 protein has one entry. The table has tens of thousands of distinct CDR3 sequences, about 25% seen once. The receptor was isolated from a female donor with breast cancer. The V call is TRBV7-2, the J call TRBJ1-2, with 8 nucleotides matching TRBD1. Sequenced material: tumor-infiltrating Tregs sorted from the breast tumor. The CDR3 DNA sequence: TGTGCCAGCAGCTTAGCGGCAGGGGGCGCAGATGGCTACACCTTC. Protein sequence: CASSLAAGGADGYTF.